These 2 T cell receptor beta chains originate from one sample sequenced in a study of shared clonotypes between healthy human individuals. TCRdb's copy holds only in-frame clones and misses some; the assay was immunoSEQ multiplex PCR. Altogether a few million clones are present, roughly 93% being singletons, with the ten largest covering 0.39%. Sample: naive CD4+ T cells from PBMCs. Subset meaning: CD45RA+ positively selected. Every receptor here comes from a man between 18 and 29 years old in good health. Some clones in this sample may be carry-over from other donors' samples.

V gene TRBV5-1 combines with J gene TRBJ2-1; TRBD1 aligns across 11 bases. Germline V gene data show CDR1 as SGHRS and CDR2 as YFSETQ. This CDR3 is built from 15 residues. J gave up 9 bases and V 4 bases, and 9 bases lay outside the gene matches. The CDR3 coding sequence is TGCGCCAGCAGCAGTCCGGGACAGGGGGAATCTGAGCAGTTCTTC. Its protein product is CASSSPGQGESEQFF.

In regard to this clone: This could be a read error, since a much larger clone is one nucleotide away. Other DNA sequences in the same sample also yield this CDR3. The chain uses TRBV9 and TRBJ1-1; the D is unclear. Per germline, CDR1 SGDLS and CDR2 YYNGEE. The CDR3 contains 13 residues. Trimming pared 1 base from V and 0 bases from J, leaving 4 bases between. Here the CDR3 reads CASSVSVNTEAFF. The CDR3 coding sequence is TGTGCCAGCAGCGTATCAGTGAACACTGAAGCTTTCTTT. The full variable domain, in which reference TRBV9 and TRBJ1-1 provide the parts outside the CDR3, is DSGVTQTPKHLITATGQRVTLRCSPRSGDLSVYWYQQSLDQGLQFLIQYYNGEERAKGNILERFSAQQFPDLHSELNLSSLELGDSALYFCASSVSVNTEAFFGQGTRLTVV.